A single sample gave rise to the 18 T cell receptor beta chains below, sequenced in a study of response to subunit inactivated influenza vaccine. In TCRdb, the RT-PCR reads were re-called with MiXCR into one record per CDR3 protein. The sample holds around 190,000 distinct CDR3 sequences; around 14% are singletons and the top ten take approximately 25%. Sequencing used CD8+ T cells sorted from PBMCs, obtained 4 to 6 days after vaccination. The receptors were gathered from a man between 50 and 59 years old who received an inactivated influenza vaccine.

This clonotype was counted at least ten times. The chain links TRBV9 to TRBJ2-3, with TRBD2 matching 7 bases. Germline assignment: CDR1 SGDLS and CDR2 YYNGEE. The ends lost 4 bases at V and 3 bases at J; junction bases unmatched: 8. CDR3 size: 15 residues. CDR3 in amino acids: CASSPYAGETDTQYF. The DNA of the CDR3 is TGTGCCAGCAGCCCCTACGCGGGAGAAACAGATACGCAGTATTTT.

The sample holds a few counts of this clonotype. This chain joins TRBV2 and TRBJ2-2; D gene ambiguous. CDR3 length: 16 residues. V shed 0 bases and J shed 1 base, with 9 bases lying between them. Per germline, CDR1 SNHLY and CDR2 FYNNEI. CDR3 sequence (DNA): TGTGCCAGCAGTGAAGCGTGGGGATTGAACACCGGGGAGCTGTTTTTT. Translation: CASSEAWGLNTGELFF.

A few counts support this clonotype. The chain links TRBV29-1 to TRBJ2-7; 12 bases align to TRBD1. Trimming took 7 bases from V and 2 from J; bases not matched to a gene: 9. The CDR3 has 15 residues. Germline V gives CDR1 SQVTM, CDR2 ANQGSEA. The CDR3 loop reads CSGTGGTGGPYEQYF. The CDR3 DNA reads TGCAGCGGCACAGGGGGGACAGGGGGCCCCTACGAGCAGTACTTC.

The rearrangement uses TRBV4-3 and TRBJ2-1; D not resolved. Germline loops: CDR1 LGHNA, CDR2 YSLEER. Trimming removed 1 base at V and 3 bases at J, with 7 bases between. The CDR3 spans 14 residues. This CDR3 is CASSQGARYNEQFF. The CDR3 DNA reads TGCGCCAGCAGCCAAGGAGCCCGCTACAATGAGCAGTTCTTC.

This clonotype was seen at least ten times. This sequence joins TRBV12-3 or TRBV12-4 and TRBJ1-6; the match to TRBD1 covers 8 bases. The CDR3 spans 15 residues. V lost 6 bases to trimming and J lost 10 bases; unmatched junction nucleotides: 11. The CDR3 bases are TGTGCCAGCAGACCCGGACAGGGAGGAGGGTCACCCCTCCACTTT. The encoded protein is CASRPGQGGGSPLHF.

This clonotype was observed a handful of times. The chain joins TRBV9 to TRBJ2-2; D ambiguous. This CDR3 has 12 residues. V lost 2 bases, J lost 6 bases, and 5 bases lay in between. Germline CDR1 reads SGDLS; CDR2 reads YYNGEE. The CDR3 here is CASSVSSGELFF. For the CDR3, the DNA is TGTGCCAGCAGCGTTTCATCCGGGGAGCTGTTTTTT.

The chain combines TRBV4-1 with TRBJ2-7; D not certain. V was pared by 4 bases and J by 7 bases, with 17 bases between. This CDR3 has 14 amino acids. Germline lookup yields CDR1 MGHRA and CDR2 YSYEKL. The CDR3 region is CASSRLRGSPEQYF. CDR3 nucleotides: TGCGCCAGCAGCCGCCTCAGAGGTAGTCCAGAGCAGTACTTC.

This clonotype was detected many times. The chain joins TRBV11-3 to TRBJ2-1; D possibly matches TRBD1 or TRBD2 (5 bases each). The CDR3 is 15 residues long. CDR1 SGHNT and CDR2 YENEEA come from the germline V gene. V was clipped by 1 base and J by 6 bases, with 13 bases between them. As DNA, the CDR3 is TGTGCCAGCAGCTTAGGGGGGAGAGGGGCCAATGAGCAGTTCTTC. This translates into CASSLGGRGANEQFF.

This clonotype was recorded a few times. The chain employs TRBV4-1 and TRBJ2-5; the match to TRBD2 covers 9 bases. The germline gives CDR1 MGHRA, CDR2 YSYEKL. With 0 bases clipped from V and 5 bases from J, the junction kept 13 bases outside the gene matches. There are 18 residues in the CDR3. CDR3 in amino acids: CASSQERTSETFGETQYF. CDR3 in DNA: TGCGCCAGCAGCCAAGAGCGGACTAGCGAGACCTTTGGGGAGACCCAGTACTTC.

The chain recombines TRBV29-1 with TRBJ2-2; D not certain. The V end lost 5 bases, the J end lost 3 bases, and 10 bases lay between the germline ends. CDR1 is SQVTM, CDR2 ANQGSEA, per germline. This CDR3 comprises 13 residues. CDR3 nucleotides: TGCAGCGTTCTAGGCAGGCACACCGGGGAGCTGTTTTTT. As protein: CSVLGRHTGELFF.

The CDR3 DNA is TGCGCCAGCACCAAGGGGACAGGCAACAATCAGCCCCAGCATTTT. Translated, it gives CASTKGTGNNQPQHF. The gene calls are TRBV10-2 and TRBJ1-5; 8 positions agree with TRBD1. CDR3 length equals 15 residues. The V gene end was trimmed by 7 bases and the J gene end by 3 bases; junction bases not matched to a gene: 8. Germline V lookup: CDR1 WSHSY, CDR2 SAAADI.

V gene TRBV12-3 or TRBV12-4 combines with J gene TRBJ1-5, with 8 bases matching TRBD1. CDR3 size: 14 residues. Losses at the gene ends were 4 bases for V and 7 bases for J; bases not matched to a gene: 6. CDR3 residues: CASSSGGQHQPQHF. CDR3 nucleotide sequence: TGTGCCAGCAGTTCAGGGGGCCAACACCAGCCCCAGCATTTT.

The table lists this clonotype with a few counts. The chain couples TRBV4-2 to TRBJ1-5; 9 bases are shared with TRBD1. The CDR3 loop spans 17 amino acids. The germline CDR1 and CDR2 sequences are LGHNA and YNFKEQ. The junction had 5 bases not matched to a gene; V was cut back by 1 base and J by 1 base. The CDR3 coding sequence is TGTGCCAGCAGCCAAGGGGGGACAGGGCCGAGCAATCAGCCCCAGCATTTT. Encoded protein: CASSQGGTGPSNQPQHF.

V gene TRBV15 combines with J gene TRBJ2-1; D is ambiguous. This CDR3 is built from 18 residues. Trimming shortened V by 4 bases and J by 2 bases, and 21 bases separated the two germline ends. CDR1 is LNHNV and CDR2 is YYDKDF in the germline V gene (reference sequence). The CDR3 spells CATSNLVDAGGTYNEQFF. The CDR3 nucleotides read TGTGCCACCAGCAATCTGGTTGACGCAGGTGGAACCTACAATGAGCAGTTCTTC.

This rearrangement joins TRBV9 to TRBJ2-3; 7 positions agree with TRBD2. Germline V CDR1 and CDR2: SGDLS, YYNGEE. The V and J ends lost 0 bases and 3 bases, in that order; junction bases with no gene match: 10. The CDR3 has 17 amino acids. CDR3 region: CASSVEYRDYLTDTQYF. The DNA for the CDR3 is TGTGCCAGCAGCGTAGAGTACCGGGACTACCTAACAGATACGCAGTATTTT. Using reference TRBV9 and TRBJ2-3 for the parts outside the CDR3, the full variable domain is DSGVTQTPKHLITATGQRVTLRCSPRSGDLSVYWYQQSLDQGLQFLIQYYNGEERAKGNILERFSAQQFPDLHSELNLSSLELGDSALYFCASSVEYRDYLTDTQYFGPGTRLTVL.

The genes are TRBV3-1 and TRBJ2-3, with TRBD2 as a possible D gene (5 bases). Per germline, CDR1 LGHDT and CDR2 YNNKEL (reference sequence). The CDR3 runs 14 residues. Trimming shortened V by 5 bases and J by 4 bases, and 13 bases separated the two germline ends. CDR3 loop: CASSAWASPDTQYF. CDR3 in DNA: TGTGCCAGCAGCGCTTGGGCTAGCCCAGATACGCAGTATTTT.

In its sample, this clonotype was seen a few times. This rearrangement joins TRBV6-2 or TRBV6-3 to TRBJ2-5; D remains unclear. Deletions cut 4 bases from V and 1 base from J, with 10 bases between. Looked up from germline, CDR1 is MNHEY and CDR2 is SVGEGT. The CDR3 has 14 residues. Here the CDR3 DNA reads TGTGCCAGCAGTTCCTTCGGCACCCAAGAGACCCAGTACTTC. Translating gives CASSSFGTQETQYF.

The V gene is TRBV12-3 or TRBV12-4, the J gene TRBJ2-5, with 7 positions matching TRBD1. This CDR3 has 13 residues. V gave up 2 bases and J gave up 3 bases; unmatched junction bases: 0. CDR3 DNA sequence: TGTGCCAGCAGTTTACAGGGGGAAGAGACCCAGTACTTC. Translation gives CASSLQGEETQYF.